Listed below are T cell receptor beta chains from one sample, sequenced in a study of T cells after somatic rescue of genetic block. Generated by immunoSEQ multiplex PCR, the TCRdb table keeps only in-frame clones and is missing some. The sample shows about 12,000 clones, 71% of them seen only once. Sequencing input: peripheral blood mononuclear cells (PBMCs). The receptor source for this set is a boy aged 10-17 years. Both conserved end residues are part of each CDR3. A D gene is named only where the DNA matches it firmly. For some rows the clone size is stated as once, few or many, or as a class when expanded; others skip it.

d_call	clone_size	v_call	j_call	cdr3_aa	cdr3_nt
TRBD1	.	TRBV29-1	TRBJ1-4	CSVGQGVEKLFF	TGCAGCGTTGGACAGGGTGTAGAAAAACTGTTTTTT
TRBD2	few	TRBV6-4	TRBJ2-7	CASSVRGGAGEQYF	TGTGCCAGCAGTGTACGGGGGGGGGCCGGAGAGCAGTACTTC
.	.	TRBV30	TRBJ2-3	CAWSKRERDTQYF	TGTGCCTGGAGTAAACGGGAGCGAGATACGCAGTATTTT
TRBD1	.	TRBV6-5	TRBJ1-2	CASSYDRGSGYTF	TGTGCCAGCAGTTACGACAGGGGAAGTGGCTACACCTTC
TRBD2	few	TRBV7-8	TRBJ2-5	CASSLGGRGTQYF	TGTGCCAGCAGCTTAGGCGGGAGGGGGACCCAGTACTTC
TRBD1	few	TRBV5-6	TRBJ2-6	CASSFDRGTGANVLTF	TGTGCCAGCAGCTTCGACAGGGGAACTGGGGCCAACGTCCTGACTTTC
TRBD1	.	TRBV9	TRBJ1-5	CASSVVTGAEKEKMDSNQPQHF	TGTGCCAGCAGCGTAGTAACAGGGGCAGAAAAAGAAAAAATGGATAGCAATCAGCCCCAGCATTTT
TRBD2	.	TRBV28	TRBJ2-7	CASSFMSSGIGYEQYF	TGTGCCAGCAGTTTTATGTCTAGCGGGATCGGCTACGAGCAGTACTTC
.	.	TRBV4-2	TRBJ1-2	CASSRSGGGNGYTF	TGTGCCAGCAGCCGCTCGGGGGGAGGGAATGGCTACACCTTC
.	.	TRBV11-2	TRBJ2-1	CASSNSGIYNEQFF	TGTGCCAGCAGCAATTCCGGGATCTACAATGAGCAGTTCTTC
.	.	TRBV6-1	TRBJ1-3	CASSGTGNTIYF	TGTGCCAGCAGTGGGACTGGAAACACCATATATTTT
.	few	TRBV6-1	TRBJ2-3	CAIIWGWRADTQYF	TGTGCCATCATTTGGGGGTGGAGGGCAGATACGCAGTATTTT
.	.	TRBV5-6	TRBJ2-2	CASSFTLNTGELFF	TGTGCCAGCAGCTTTACACTGAACACCGGGGAGCTGTTTTTT
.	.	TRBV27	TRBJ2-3	CASSHRGAVTDTQYF	TGTGCCAGCAGTCACCGGGGGGCCGTCACAGATACGCAGTATTTT